This T cell receptor (beta chain) was recorded in a study of blood T cell repertoires in COVID-19 (dated by TCRdb to about 2020). In terms of the full investigation: Recovered participants in ImmuneRACE Cohort 3 were defined by two consecutive negative NP/OP PCR tests, clearance by a healthcare professional, or resolution of symptoms. Subjects who had been exposed to COVID-19, were actively infected with it, or had recovered from it provided the deeply sampled blood TCRbeta repertoires that made up the dataset. Nearly every sample came with metadata listing a de-identified subject ID, COVID-19 status, age in years and sex. The repertoires were made available in a free public database intended to serve as a resource for research on the immune response to SARS-CoV-2. Collaborator samples came from the United States, Italy and Spain and covered acute and convalescent phases of COVID-19. HLA class I and class II types, where available, came from metadata supplied by the sample provider rather than from assay-based typing. The samples were drawn from two sources: the first 160 participants of the ongoing ImmuneRACE study, and 1,200 or so subjects contributed by 6 global collaborators. The prospective study material was composed of cDNA or gDNA derived from T cells, B-cell-depleted T cells, or PBMCs. General findings and caveats noted by the study authors: The quantity of clinical and demographic metadata differed by source and by participant and was supplied without curation.

TCRbeta CDR3 regions were amplified from genomic DNA using the immunoSEQ Assay, a bias-controlled multiplex PCR. Per the original workflow: Nucleated cell counts per sample were estimated from amplification of reference gene primers within the assay. Sequence reads were collapsed and filtered to measure the absolute abundance of every unique TCRbeta CDR3 rearrangement. For each sample, productive Simpson clonality was calculated by taking the square root of Simpson's diversity index across productive rearrangements. This immuneACCESS table, as held by TCRdb, lists in-frame sequences with V and J called but not all clones. Of the missing ones, under half trace to an unresolved V gene in checked studies; the others have no known cause. V and J calls and clone size come straight from that table; D and trimming were deduced from the DNA. This sample comprises around 290,000 clones, 88% of them detected only once. Approximately 2% of the sample rests with the top ten.

Participants in the prospective study were enrolled through a virtual design, were aged about 18 to 89 years, and lived in fewer than 30 United States geographic areas. To assign participants to cohorts, the prospective study relied on clinical history that participants themselves reported in a screening survey and a study questionnaire. In the prospective study, whole blood, serum and a nasopharyngeal or oropharyngeal swab were collected from each participant by mobile phlebotomists. Prospective study participants could optionally give additional blood draws and questionnaires over an approximately two-month period. Blood samples from the prospective study were shipped frozen or at room temperature prior to DNA extraction. A remark on this clone: It has no known antigen specificity. Base qualities were left out, and no much larger clone turns up one base away.

The germline V gene yields SGDLS for CDR1 and YYNGEE for CDR2. Trimming removed 3 bases from V and 3 bases from J; the gene matches leave 5 bases unexplained. From cysteine to phenylalanine, the CDR3 is 15 amino acids long. Kept here is only the CDR3 DNA, which spans 45 bases and is read in frame from base 1. What was sequenced was PBMCs or T cells enriched from blood (not recorded which). Recombination joined TRBV9 with TRBJ1-4, and 7 bases in between align with TRBD1. This clonotype originated in a woman in her sixties in a cohort exposed to, infected with or recovered from COVID-19 (not recorded which). The DNA reads as follows: TGTGCCAGCAGCGCCCGACAGGGATCTAATGAAAAACTGTTTTTT. Its amino acids are CASSARQGSNEKLFF.